Shown below are 19 T cell receptor beta chains from a single sample sequenced in a study of Ad26.COV2.S vaccination and SARS-CoV-2 variants. Method: immunoSEQ multiplex PCR; TCRdb's copy keeps in-frame clones and lacks some. The profile covers about 350,000 clones, with more than 75% appearing a single time and 3% to 4% taken by the ten largest. Described treatment: about 20 received Ad26.COV2.S at low or high dose, single or two shots; 5 received placebo; per-sample allocation not given. Sampling took place 63 days after the first vaccine or placebo injection. The sequencing used peripheral blood, collected in a trial of Ad26.COV2.S vaccine versus placebo. The receptors here all came from a person between 18 and 65 years old who received the Ad26.COV2.S COVID-19 vaccine or a placebo.

The chain has TRBV29-1 and TRBJ1-1, with D unclear. Germline lookup yields CDR1 SQVTM and CDR2 ANQGSEA. This CDR3 has 12 residues. Trimming removed 4 bases from V and 3 bases from J, with 9 bases in between. The CDR3 DNA sequence: TGCAGCGTTGCTAACATTTACACTGAAGCTTTCTTT. This codes for CSVANIYTEAFF.

The chain uses TRBV25-1 and TRBJ1-4; 7 bases are a match to TRBD1. Unmatched junction bases numbered 13, after V lost 4 bases and J lost 8 bases. Germline V gene lookup returns CDR1 MGHDK and CDR2 SYGVNS. The CDR3 consists of 16 residues. The CDR3 loop reads CASSVIRTGAGEKLFF. CDR3 DNA sequence: TGTGCCAGCAGTGTTATAAGAACAGGGGCAGGAGAAAAACTGTTTTTT. The variable domain in full, with the rest retrieved from reference TRBV25-1 and TRBJ1-4, is EADIYQTPRYLVIGTGKKITLECSQTMGHDKMYWYQQDPGMELHLIHYSYGVNSTEKGDLSSESTVSRIRTEHFPLTLESARPSHTSQYLCASSVIRTGAGEKLFFGSGTQLSVL.

V and J are TRBV5-4 and TRBJ2-2, with D uncertain. With 4 bases removed from V and 6 bases from J, the gap between germline ends came to 19 bases. CDR1 is SGHNT and CDR2 is YYREEE in the germline V gene (reference sequence). The length of the CDR3 is 16 residues. The CDR3 here is CASSLQAGSGPGELFF. The DNA for the CDR3 is TGTGCCAGCAGCCTCCAGGCCGGGTCCGGTCCCGGGGAGCTGTTTTTT.

The genes are TRBV18 and TRBJ1-1; D unresolved. Trimming removed 4 bases from V and 3 bases from J, with 9 bases in between. Germline V CDR1 and CDR2: KGHSH, LQKENI. The CDR3 has 13 amino acids. CDR3: CASSLMEDTEAFF. DNA for the CDR3: TGTGCCAGCTCACTGATGGAAGACACTGAAGCTTTCTTT. The whole variable domain, filled in from reference TRBV18 and TRBJ1-1, reads NAGVMQNPRHLVRRRGQEARLRCSPMKGHSHVYWYRQLPEEGLKFMVYLQKENIIDESGMPKERFSAEFPKEGPSILRIQQVVRGDSAAYFCASSLMEDTEAFFGQGTRLTVV.

This clone is a singleton in its sample. This chain uses TRBV2 with TRBJ2-1; 11 bases line up with TRBD1. J was trimmed by 4 bases and V by 6 bases; bases with no gene match: 5. Looked up from germline, CDR1 is SNHLY and CDR2 is FYNNEI. The CDR3 consists of 15 residues. CDR3 bases: TGTGCCAGCAGCGGAGGACAGGGGGCTTACAATGAGCAGTTCTTC. Protein: CASSGGQGAYNEQFF.

The V gene is TRBV7-9, the J gene TRBJ2-5, with a tentative D call TRBD2 (5 bases). The CDR3 runs to 15 residues. V was clipped by 5 bases and J by 5 bases, with 18 bases between them. CDR1 and CDR2 from the germline V gene are SEHNR and FQNEAQ (reference sequence). CDR3 in amino acids: CASSVGDQLSETQYF. CDR3 bases: TGTGCCAGCAGCGTGGGAGACCAGTTATCGGAGACCCAGTACTTC.

The genes are TRBV7-9 and TRBJ2-7, with no clear D. The CDR3 is 13 amino acids. The V gene lost 2 bases and the J gene lost 2 bases, with 7 bases spanning the gap. CDR1 SEHNR and CDR2 FQNEAQ come from the germline V gene (reference sequence). CDR3 protein: CASSLFAAYEQYF. The CDR3, as DNA: TGTGCCAGCAGCTTATTTGCGGCCTACGAGCAGTACTTC.

This clone was seen at least ten times. V is TRBV19 and J is TRBJ2-7; 8 bases match TRBD1. J lost 2 bases, V lost 5 bases, and 8 bases had no gene match. This CDR3 contains 15 residues. The germline gives CDR1 LNHDA, CDR2 SQIVND (reference sequence). The CDR3 reads CASSPGQGRTYEQYF. CDR3 bases: TGTGCCAGTAGTCCAGGACAGGGAAGGACCTACGAGCAGTACTTC.

This chain connects TRBV29-1 to TRBJ2-5, with TRBD2 matching over 8 bases. V was clipped by 6 bases and J by 1 base; unmatched bases: 1. CDR3 length: 12 amino acids. The germline gives CDR1 SQVTM, CDR2 ANQGSEA. In DNA form, the CDR3 reads TGCAGCGTCGGGGGGGCCCAAGAGACCCAGTACTTC. Translating gives CSVGGAQETQYF. The full variable domain, with the rest looked up from reference TRBV29-1 and TRBJ2-5, is SAVISQKPSRDICQRGTSLTIQCQVDSQVTMMFWYRQQPGQSLTLIATANQGSEATYESGFVIDKFPISRPNLTFSTLTVSNMSPEDSSIYLCSVGGAQETQYFGPGTRLLVL.

The V and J genes are TRBV2 and TRBJ2-3, with D unresolved. The CDR3 extends over 12 amino acids. Germline-derived CDR1 and CDR2 are SNHLY and FYNNEI. Between the trimmed V and J ends, which lost 7 bases and 4 bases, there was a span of 9 bases. The DNA of the CDR3 is TGTGCCAGCACTCTGGCGGCAGATACGCAGTATTTT. Protein product: CASTLAADTQYF.

The V call is TRBV9, the J call TRBJ1-4; TRBD1 might be the D (6 bases). This CDR3 comprises 15 residues. Trimming pared 4 bases from V and 5 bases from J, leaving 15 bases between. In germline, CDR1 is SGDLS, CDR2 YYNGEE. The CDR3 is CASSQTGTRNEKLFF. The CDR3, as DNA: TGTGCCAGCAGCCAAACCGGGACACGGAATGAAAAACTGTTTTTT.

This rearrangement joins TRBV10-3 to TRBJ2-1; a possible D gene is TRBD1 (6 bases). The CDR3 runs 14 residues. V lost 5 bases to trimming and J lost 5 bases, with 13 bases between them. Germline values: CDR1 ENHRY, CDR2 SYGVKD. CDR3 coding DNA: TGTGCCATCAGTCAGGGACACGATGACAATGAGCAGTTCTTC. Amino acid sequence: CAISQGHDDNEQFF.

The rearrangement joins TRBV2 to TRBJ2-2; unclear D gene. The CDR3 covers 11 residues. The V gene lost 7 bases and the J gene lost 6 bases, with 6 bases spanning the gap. Germline V lookup: CDR1 SNHLY, CDR2 FYNNEI. CDR3 protein: CASTRAGELFF. CDR3 nucleotides: TGTGCCAGCACAAGGGCCGGGGAGCTGTTTTTT. Variable domain in full (rest from reference TRBV2 and TRBJ2-2): EPEVTQTPSHQVTQMGQEVILRCVPISNHLYFYWYRQILGQKVEFLVSFYNNEISEKSEIFDDQFSVERPDGSNFTLKIRSTKLEDSAMYFCASTRAGELFFGEGSRLTVL.

The J gene is TRBJ1-5, the V gene TRBV28, with 8 nucleotides matching TRBD1. Germline V gives CDR1 MDHEN, CDR2 SYDVKM. The length of the CDR3 is 17 residues. V shed 6 bases and J 0 bases; nucleotides not matched to a gene: 10. CDR3 amino acids: CASSQTGESYSNQPQHF. CDR3 nucleotide sequence: TGTGCCAGCAGCCAGACAGGGGAAAGTTATAGCAATCAGCCCCAGCATTTT.

This rearrangement joins TRBV6-1 to TRBJ2-5; TRBD1 matches 10 bases. Germline-derived CDR1 and CDR2 are MNHNS and SASEGT. The trim removed 3 bases at V and 5 bases at J, leaving 3 bases unmatched. The CDR3 is 14 amino acids. The CDR3 nucleotides read TGTGCCAGCAGTGAGTGGGGACAGGGGGAGACCCAGTACTTC. This translates into CASSEWGQGETQYF.

On this clone itself: A much larger clone lies a single base off, so this may be a read error. V usage is TRBV9 and J usage is TRBJ2-5, with no clear D. In germline, CDR1 is SGDLS, CDR2 YYNGEE. Trimming took 3 bases from V and 1 from J, leaving 1 base between them. The CDR3 spans 11 residues. CDR3 in amino acids: CASSAQETQYF. The CDR3 bases are TGTGCCAGCAGCGCCCAAGAGACCCAGTACTTC.

The V call is TRBV27, the J call TRBJ1-2; 8 bases are shared with TRBD1. The CDR3 extends over 15 amino acids. CDR1 is MNHEY and CDR2 is SMNVEV in the germline V gene (reference sequence). Trimming at V came to 3 bases and at J to 5 bases, leaving 8 bases not matched to a gene. CDR3 loop: CASSFRQGAGYGYTF. In DNA, the CDR3 is TGTGCCAGCAGTTTTCGGCAGGGGGCAGGATATGGCTACACCTTC.

This chain links TRBV11-2 with TRBJ2-1, with 8 bases fitting TRBD2. Germline-derived CDR1 and CDR2 are SGHAT and FQNNGV. This CDR3 comprises 15 residues. The V and J ends lost 6 bases and 4 bases, in that order; junction bases with no gene match: 8. The CDR3 coding sequence is TGTGCCAGCAGTTCTATAGCGGGGCCATACAATGAGCAGTTCTTC. This encodes CASSSIAGPYNEQFF.

This chain links TRBV10-3 with TRBJ2-2, with D perhaps matching TRBD1 or TRBD2 (6 bases each). This CDR3 comprises 14 residues. Trimming cost V 4 bases and J 3 bases, with 9 bases left between them. CDR1 and CDR2 from the germline V gene are ENHRY and SYGVKD. CDR3 coding DNA: TGTGCCATCAGTGGGGGGGCCTACACCGGGGAGCTGTTTTTT. Translated, it gives CAISGGAYTGELFF.